This T cell receptor beta chain was identified in a study of cytomegalovirus exposure and HLA in healthy donors. Across the whole study: HLA-typed donors were the source of approximately 86 million unique TCRs held in an early data release. Study findings and constraints: A later analysis showed TCR association rates differing by HLA locus, peaking at DRB1 and lowest at HLA-C. Excluded: some indistinguishable V segments such as TRBV6-2 and TRBV6-3.

The sample holds one count of this clone. The antigen remains undetermined. The CDR3 runs 14 residues. CDR1 and CDR2 from the germline V gene are SGHDT and YYEEEE. Trimming took 4 bases from V and 5 from J, leaving 14 bases between them. With 60 Vbeta and 13 Jbeta primers, the PCR was carried out. TCRdb's copy holds only in-frame clones and misses some; the assay was immunoSEQ multiplex PCR. The sample lists 200,000 to 250,000 clones, around 75% seen once, with 1.5% to 2% in the top ten. V usage is TRBV5-6 and J usage is TRBJ2-3; unclear D gene. The clonotype comes from a woman under 40 in good health and CMV-seronegative. The sample consisted of PBMCs. CDR3 bases: TGTGCCAGCAGCCCCAAGATCGCAGAAGATACGCAGTATTTT. Its protein product is CASSPKIAEDTQYF.